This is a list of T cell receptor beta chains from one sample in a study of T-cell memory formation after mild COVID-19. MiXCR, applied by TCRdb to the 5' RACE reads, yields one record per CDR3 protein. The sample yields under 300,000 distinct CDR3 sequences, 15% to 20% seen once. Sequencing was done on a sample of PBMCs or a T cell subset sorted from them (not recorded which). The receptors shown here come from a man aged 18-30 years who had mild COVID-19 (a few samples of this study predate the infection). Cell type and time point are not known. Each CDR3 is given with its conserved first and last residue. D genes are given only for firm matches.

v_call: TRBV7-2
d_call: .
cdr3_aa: CASSLSGSVRTDTQYF

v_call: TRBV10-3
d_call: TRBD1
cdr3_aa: CAISDGDRGMNTEAFF

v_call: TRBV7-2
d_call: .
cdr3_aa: CASSKRETQYF

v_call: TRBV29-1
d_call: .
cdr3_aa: CTAWPIGTDTQYF

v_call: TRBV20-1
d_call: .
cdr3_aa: CSGFPYLDGIYSYTF

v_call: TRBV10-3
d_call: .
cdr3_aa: CAISEAPDQPQHF

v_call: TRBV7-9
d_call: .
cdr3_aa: CASSLSSPETQYF

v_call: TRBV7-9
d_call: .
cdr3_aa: CASSDRRQRSNTGELFF

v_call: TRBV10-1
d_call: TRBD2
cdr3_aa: CASSDLAGVADTQYF

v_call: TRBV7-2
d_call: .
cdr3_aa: CASSTRGDQPQHF

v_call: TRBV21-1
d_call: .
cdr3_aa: CASSKVIGKNTQYF

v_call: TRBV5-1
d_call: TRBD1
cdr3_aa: CASSMGQGDGANVLTF

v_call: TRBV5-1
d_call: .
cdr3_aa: CASSLGPSLNTEAFF

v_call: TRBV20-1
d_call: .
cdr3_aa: CSARGIQQVEDSPLHF

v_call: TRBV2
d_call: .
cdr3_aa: CASSRAGASSYNEQFF

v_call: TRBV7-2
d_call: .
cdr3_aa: CASSLEALSGANVLTF

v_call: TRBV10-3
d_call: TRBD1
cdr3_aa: CATGDRGQSGELFF

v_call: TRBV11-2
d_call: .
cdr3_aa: CASSPQRGGTDTQYF

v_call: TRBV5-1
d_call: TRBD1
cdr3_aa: CASSEGQGHTGELFF

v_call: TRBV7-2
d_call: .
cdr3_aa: CASSLWWRGHQPQHF

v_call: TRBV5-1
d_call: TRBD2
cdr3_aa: CATSSGGQEDTQYF

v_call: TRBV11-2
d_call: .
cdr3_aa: CASSFDLSRDEQYF

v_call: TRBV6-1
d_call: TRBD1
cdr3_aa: CASNPQGSRYNSPLHF

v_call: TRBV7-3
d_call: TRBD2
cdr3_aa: CASSSSGGARETQYF

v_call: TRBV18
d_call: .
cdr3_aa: CASSPGTEAYGYTF

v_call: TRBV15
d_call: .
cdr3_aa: CATSFWAGELFF

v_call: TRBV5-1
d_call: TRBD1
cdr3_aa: CASSDLAGQGATGELFF

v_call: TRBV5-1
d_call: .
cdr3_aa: CASSSWAREETQYF

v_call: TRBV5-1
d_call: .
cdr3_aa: CASSGDSGTDTQYF

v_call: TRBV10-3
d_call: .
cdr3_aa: CAISESDQGKKEETQYF